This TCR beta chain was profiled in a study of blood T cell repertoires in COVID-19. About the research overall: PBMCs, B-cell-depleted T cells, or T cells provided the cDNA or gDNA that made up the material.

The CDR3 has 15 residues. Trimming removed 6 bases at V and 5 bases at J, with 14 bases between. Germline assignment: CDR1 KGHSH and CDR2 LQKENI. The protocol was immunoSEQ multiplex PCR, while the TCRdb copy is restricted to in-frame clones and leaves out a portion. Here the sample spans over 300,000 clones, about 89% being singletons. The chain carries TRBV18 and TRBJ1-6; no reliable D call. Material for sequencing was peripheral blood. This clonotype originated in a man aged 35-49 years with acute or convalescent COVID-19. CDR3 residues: CASSSNHINNSPLHF. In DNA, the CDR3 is TGTGCCAGCTCCTCCAATCACATCAATAATTCACCCCTCCACTTT.